The next 14 T cell receptor beta chains were all read from a single sample in a study of shared clonotypes between healthy human individuals. The data were produced by immunoSEQ multiplex PCR, yet TCRdb's version contains in-frame clones alone and is incomplete. Of 2.5 million or so clones in the sample, just over 90% were seen once. Sample: naive CD4+ T cells sorted from blood. Subset of the sample: CD45RA+ positively selected. The source is a man younger than 35 in good health.

The genes are TRBV28 and TRBJ2-7; D may correspond to TRBD1 or TRBD2 (6 bases each). The CDR3 spans 15 residues. The germline gives CDR1 MDHEN, CDR2 SYDVKM. V gave up 4 bases and J gave up 4 bases, with 17 bases separating them. In DNA, the CDR3 is TGTGCCAGCAGTTCCCCTTCTAGGGGGGATTACGAGCAGTACTTC. Translating it yields CASSSPSRGDYEQYF. Looking up the rest from reference TRBV28 and TRBJ2-7 gives the full variable domain: DVKVTQSSRYLVKRTGEKVFLECVQDMDHENMFWYRQDPGLGLRLIYFSYDVKMKEKGDIPEGYSVSREKKERFSLILESASTNQTSMYLCASSSPSRGDYEQYFGPGTRLTVT.

The rearrangement links TRBV2 to TRBJ2-4; D unclear. CDR1 is SNHLY, CDR2 FYNNEI, per germline. The CDR3 length is 13 residues. Trimming shortened V by 5 bases and J by 8 bases, and 13 bases separated the two germline ends. This chain's CDR3 is CASSLEQRDIQYF. The CDR3 nucleotides read TGTGCCAGCAGTTTGGAACAGAGAGACATTCAGTACTTC.

The rearrangement uses TRBV5-1 and TRBJ2-7; D tentatively reads TRBD1 or TRBD2 (6 bases each). Germline loops: CDR1 SGHRS, CDR2 YFSETQ. The CDR3 contains 15 residues. V lost 0 bases to trimming and J lost 2 bases, with 12 bases between them. The CDR3 coding sequence is TGCGCCAGCAGCTTGGTAGGGGGGCCACCCTACGAGCAGTACTTC. Encoded protein: CASSLVGGPPYEQYF.

V usage is TRBV28 and J usage is TRBJ1-1; TRBD1 agrees at 7 bases. Germline-derived CDR1 and CDR2 are MDHEN and SYDVKM. The CDR3 runs to 15 residues. V was pared by 5 bases and J by 0 bases, with 6 bases of the junction left unmatched. The CDR3 DNA reads as TGTGCCAGCAGTGAAGCCGGGACAGTGAACACTGAAGCTTTCTTT. This translates into CASSEAGTVNTEAFF.

The rearrangement joins TRBV7-2 to TRBJ2-3; D ambiguous. V was cut by 5 bases and J by 2 bases, with 14 bases left in between. CDR3 size: 15 residues. Germline V gene sequence: CDR1 SGHTA, CDR2 FQGNSA. This CDR3 is CASSPYYHPTDTQYF. Written as DNA, the CDR3 is TGTGCCAGCAGCCCTTATTACCACCCCACAGATACGCAGTATTTT.

This chain links TRBV29-1 with TRBJ2-1, with unresolved D. The CDR3 totals 14 residues. V was clipped by 4 bases and J by 0 bases, with 10 bases between them. Germline loops: CDR1 SQVTM, CDR2 ANQGSEA. CDR3 loop: CSVVNLRSYNEQFF. The CDR3 coding sequence is TGCAGCGTTGTCAACCTACGCTCCTACAATGAGCAGTTCTTC.

This chain connects TRBV7-2 to TRBJ2-7; 14 nucleotides match TRBD2. In germline, CDR1 is SGHTA, CDR2 FQGNSA. The CDR3 spans 16 residues. V was clipped by 5 bases and J by 5 bases; unmatched bases: 8. The DNA for the CDR3 is TGTGCCAGCAGCCGAATTGGGACTAGCGGGAGAGACGAGCAGTACTTC. Translating gives CASSRIGTSGRDEQYF.

This chain uses TRBV28 with TRBJ1-6, with 8 bases identical to TRBD1. The CDR3 is made up of 14 amino acids. The germline V gene encodes CDR1 MDHEN and CDR2 SYDVKM. The V gene end was trimmed by 5 bases and the J gene end by 12 bases; junction bases not matched to a gene: 9. The CDR3 sequence: CASSMTGAGGPLHF. The CDR3 coding sequence is TGTGCCAGCAGTATGACAGGGGCGGGTGGACCCCTCCACTTT.

A remark on this clone: The sample holds other DNA sequences that translate to the same CDR3. The chain joins TRBV5-1 to TRBJ2-1; TRBD1 matches at 9 bases. The CDR3 sequence is 16 residues long. Germline values: CDR1 SGHRS, CDR2 YFSETQ. After removal of 0 bases from V and 4 bases from J, the junction contained 5 bases not matched to a gene. The CDR3 DNA reads TGCGCCAGCAGCTTGGCACCGGGACAGGGATACAATGAGCAGTTCTTC. This codes for CASSLAPGQGYNEQFF.

V and J are TRBV6-5 and TRBJ1-2; a weak D match, TRBD1 (5 bases). The CDR3 loop spans 14 amino acids. Trimming cost V 0 bases and J 4 bases, with 9 bases left between them. Germline values: CDR1 MNHEY, CDR2 SVGAGI. The CDR3 DNA reads TGTGCCAGCAGTTACTCGGGGGGTGTCTATGGCTACACCTTC. Translated: CASSYSGGVYGYTF.

On this clone: In the same sample, other DNA sequences code for this CDR3. CDR3 loop: CAISDGGEETQYF. The CDR3 DNA reads as TGTGCCATCAGTGATGGGGGGGAAGAGACCCAGTACTTC. The chain couples TRBV10-3 to TRBJ2-5; 7 nucleotides align to TRBD2. Germline lookup yields CDR1 ENHRY and CDR2 SYGVKD. The CDR3 length is 13 residues. The trim removed 3 bases at V and 3 bases at J, leaving 1 base unmatched.

The chain has TRBV18 and TRBJ1-6, with 9 bases lining up with TRBD1. Trimming took 2 bases from V and 1 from J; bases not matched to a gene: 0. CDR3 size: 16 residues. Germline CDR1 is KGHSH and CDR2 is LQKENI. CDR3: CASSPGQGSYNSPLHF. As DNA, the CDR3 is TGTGCCAGCTCACCAGGACAGGGGTCCTATAATTCACCCCTCCACTTT.

The table lists this clone with a count of one. CDR3 nucleotides: TGTGCCAGCAGCTCAGGGTTTAGCTCCTACGAGCAGTACTTC. Protein sequence: CASSSGFSSYEQYF. This chain joins TRBV5-8 and TRBJ2-7, with TRBD1 as a possible D gene (5 bases). The CDR3 has 14 residues. CDR1 and CDR2 from the germline V gene are SGHTS and YDEGEE. V was cut by 3 bases and J by 0 bases, with 10 bases left in between. Complete variable domain (other parts from reference TRBV5-8 and TRBJ2-7): EAGVTQSPTHLIKTRGQQATLRCSPISGHTSVYWYQQALGLGLQFLLWYDEGEERNRGNFPPRFSGRQFPNYSSELNVNALELEDSALYLCASSSGFSSYEQYFGPGTRLTVT.

The CDR3 region has the DNA TGTGCCAGCAGTTCCGGGACACTCCTCTCCTACGAGCAGTACTTC. This sequence encodes CASSSGTLLSYEQYF. This chain links TRBV28 with TRBJ2-7; the D gene is possibly TRBD1 (6 bases). CDR3 size: 15 residues. Germline CDR1 MDHEN, CDR2 SYDVKM. V lost 4 bases, J lost 0 bases, and 13 bases lay in between.